This TCR beta chain was found in a study of regulatory T cells in long-lasting Graves disease. This CDR3 region has 11 residues. Germline CDR1 and CDR2: KGHDR and SFDVKD. Trimming took off 10 bases at V and 0 bases at J, with 4 bases between the two ends. With iRepertoire HTBI primers and Arm-PCR of CDR3 regions, TCR beta libraries were built. TCRdb passed the multiplex PCR reads through MiXCR, listing each CDR3 protein once. There are fewer than 550,000 distinct CDR3 sequences in the sample; less than 20% occur only once, and about 23% lies in the top ten. Time point reported: newly diagnosed GD, antithyroid drugs for less than 3 months. The TCR library was prepared using RNA isolated from PBMCs. This sample also belongs to another study, concerning T cells in Graves' hyperthyroidism and ophthalmopathy.

The sequence derives from a young woman with Graves disease. The specimen comprised peripheral blood mononuclear cells (PBMCs), sampled at new diagnosis, from a patient treated with antithyroid drugs. The chain carries TRBV24-1 and TRBJ2-3; D is unclear. The CDR3, as DNA: TGTGCCACAAGCAGCACAGATACGCAGTATTTT. Its translation is CATSSTDTQYF.